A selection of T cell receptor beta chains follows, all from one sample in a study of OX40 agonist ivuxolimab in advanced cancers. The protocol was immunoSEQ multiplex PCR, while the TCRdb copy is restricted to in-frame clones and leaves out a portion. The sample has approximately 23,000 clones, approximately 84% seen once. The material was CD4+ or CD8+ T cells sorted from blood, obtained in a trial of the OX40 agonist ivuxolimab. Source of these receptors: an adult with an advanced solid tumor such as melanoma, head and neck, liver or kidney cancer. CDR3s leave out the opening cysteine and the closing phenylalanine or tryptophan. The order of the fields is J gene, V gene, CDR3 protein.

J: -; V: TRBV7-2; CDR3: ASSLDRGRSYEQY
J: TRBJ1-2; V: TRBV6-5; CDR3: ASSRREGLSYGYT
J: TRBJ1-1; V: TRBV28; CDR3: ASSFGLVGTGVVGTEAF
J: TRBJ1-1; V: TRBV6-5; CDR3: ASSYSQGWDTEAF
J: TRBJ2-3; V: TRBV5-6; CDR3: ASSSGGEEGTDTQY
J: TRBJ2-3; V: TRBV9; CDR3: ASSLLAEVTDTQY
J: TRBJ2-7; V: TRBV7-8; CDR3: ASSLGPHEQY
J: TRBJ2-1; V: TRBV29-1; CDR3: SVDPQGLNEQF
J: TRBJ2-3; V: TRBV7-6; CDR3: ASSLEVADTQY
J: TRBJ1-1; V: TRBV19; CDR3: ASSFQGFTEAF
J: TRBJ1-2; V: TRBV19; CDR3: ASKGDPRTHDGYT
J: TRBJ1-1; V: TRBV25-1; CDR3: ASSESGIVTEAF